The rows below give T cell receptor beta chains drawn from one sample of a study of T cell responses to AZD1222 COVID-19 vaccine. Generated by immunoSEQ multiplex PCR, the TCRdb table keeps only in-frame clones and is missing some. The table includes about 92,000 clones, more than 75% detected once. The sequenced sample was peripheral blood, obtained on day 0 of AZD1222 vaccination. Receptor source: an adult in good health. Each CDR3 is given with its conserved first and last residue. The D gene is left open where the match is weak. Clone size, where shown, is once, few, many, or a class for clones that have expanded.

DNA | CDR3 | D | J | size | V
TGTGCCAGCAGCATGGGGCGGGCGGGGGTTGTCGTTTCAGATACGCAGTATTTT | CASSMGRAGVVVSDTQYF | TRBD2 | TRBJ2-3 | NA | TRBV7-2
TGTGCCAGCAGTAACCAGTACGGCTACACCTTC | CASSNQYGYTF | NA | TRBJ1-2 | once | TRBV6-2/TRBV6-3
TGTGCCAGCAGCGGGGGGGAAAAAGAGACCCAGTACTTC | CASSGGEKETQYF | TRBD2 | TRBJ2-5 | few | TRBV7-2
TGTGCCTGGAGTGTAGGTACAGGGAACTATGGCTACACCTTC | CAWSVGTGNYGYTF | NA | TRBJ1-2 | once | TRBV30
TGCGCCAGCACCCGTTTCCCGGCTAGCGGTATCAATGAGCAGTTCTTC | CASTRFPASGINEQFF | TRBD2 | TRBJ2-1 | NA | TRBV5-1
TGTGCCAGCAGCCAATACCCCACGGGACAGTTCTTC | CASSQYPTGQFF | NA | TRBJ2-1 | NA | TRBV13
TGTGCCAGCAGTTTTGGGCAGGACGGGGAGCTGTTTTTT | CASSFGQDGELFF | NA | TRBJ2-2 | NA | TRBV12-3/TRBV12-4
TGTGCCAGCAGTTTATTCACAGGAGGCGAAGCTTTCTTT | CASSLFTGGEAFF | NA | TRBJ1-1 | NA | TRBV27
TGTGCCAGCAGCCAAGTTTATGACAGGAACTCCTACGAGCAGTACTTC | CASSQVYDRNSYEQYF | NA | TRBJ2-7 | NA | TRBV4-2
TGCGCCAGCAGCCAAGGGCCGAGTAATAACTATGGCTACACCTTC | CASSQGPSNNYGYTF | NA | TRBJ1-2 | NA | TRBV4-1
TGCGCCAGCGGGGGGTCGCATTTAAACACTGAAGCTTTCTTT | CASGGSHLNTEAFF | NA | TRBJ1-1 | NA | TRBV10-2
TGTGCCAGCAAAGGTCCCGCTAACACCGGGGAGCTGTTTTTT | CASKGPANTGELFF | NA | TRBJ2-2 | NA | TRBV2
TGTGCCAGCAGCTTGACAGTTCGGAAGGGGAGAAACACCATATATTTT | CASSLTVRKGRNTIYF | NA | TRBJ1-3 | NA | TRBV5-6
TGTGCCAGCAGTTTCGGGAGCAATCAGCCCCAGCATTTT | CASSFGSNQPQHF | NA | TRBJ1-5 | few | TRBV12-3/TRBV12-4
TGTGCCAGCAGCCAAGAAAGGACAGCGTACGAGCAGTACTTC | CASSQERTAYEQYF | NA | TRBJ2-7 | NA | TRBV4-2
TGTGCCAGCAGCTCAACTACGGGATCTGGAAACACCATATATTTT | CASSSTTGSGNTIYF | NA | TRBJ1-3 | NA | TRBV6-2/TRBV6-3
TGTGCCAGCAGCCAGACCAGGGGCAGGCAGCCCCAGCATTTT | CASSQTRGRQPQHF | NA | TRBJ1-5 | NA | TRBV7-8
TGTGCCAGCAGCTTGGGAAAGGGGGTTGGAGGAAACACCATATATTTT | CASSLGKGVGGNTIYF | NA | TRBJ1-3 | NA | TRBV5-4
TGCGCCAGCAGCTTGGCCGAGGAGCTGTTTTTT | CASSLAEELFF | NA | TRBJ2-2 | NA | TRBV5-1
TGTGCCAGCAGCTTGACAGGGGATGGCTACACCTTC | CASSLTGDGYTF | TRBD1 | TRBJ1-2 | NA | TRBV7-3
TGTGCCAGCAGCTTCGGGACAGGGACTACCTACAATGAGCAGTTCTTC | CASSFGTGTTYNEQFF | TRBD1 | TRBJ2-1 | NA | TRBV5-6
TGTGCCAGCAGCAAATCCAGTCCCCAGCATTTT | CASSKSSPQHF | NA | TRBJ1-5 | NA | TRBV21-1
TGCGCCAGCAGTCAGCCCACGGCTACTTTACGGGCCTACGAGCAGTACTTC | CASSQPTATLRAYEQYF | NA | TRBJ2-7 | NA | TRBV23-1
TGTGCCAGCTCACCAGCTAGCGGGGGGCAAGAGACCCAGTACTTC | CASSPASGGQETQYF | TRBD2 | TRBJ2-5 | once | TRBV18
TGTGCCAGAAGCCAGGGGGTCGCAGAGTACACTGAAGCTTTCTTT | CARSQGVAEYTEAFF | TRBD1 | TRBJ1-1 | NA | TRBV5-3
TGCGCCAGCTCTAGCGGTGATACGCAGTATTTT | CASSSGDTQYF | TRBD2 | TRBJ2-3 | NA | TRBV5-1
TGTGCCAGCAGTTTAGGCTCTGGAAACACCATATATTTT | CASSLGSGNTIYF | NA | TRBJ1-3 | NA | TRBV27
TGTGCCATCAGCGACAGGGTTACGAACACTGAAGCTTTCTTT | CAISDRVTNTEAFF | TRBD1 | TRBJ1-1 | NA | TRBV10-3
TGTGCCAGCAGTTATGGGACAGGCGACTCCTACGAGCAGTACTTC | CASSYGTGDSYEQYF | TRBD1 | TRBJ2-7 | NA | TRBV6-5
TGTGCCAGCAGCCCGCCCAACAGGGAGTACGAGCAGTACTTC | CASSPPNREYEQYF | NA | TRBJ2-7 | NA | TRBV7-2
TGTGCCAGCTCACCCAGGGACAGGTCGTTTGGAGCTTTCTTT | CASSPRDRSFGAFF | TRBD1 | TRBJ1-1 | NA | TRBV18
TGTGCCAGCAGTCCCCCGTTAGCCCGAGAGACCCAGTACTTC | CASSPPLARETQYF | NA | TRBJ2-5 | NA | TRBV28
TGTGCCAGCATGTCCGGGGCAGTCTTCGCAACTAATGAAAAACTGTTTTTT | CASMSGAVFATNEKLFF | NA | TRBJ1-4 | NA | TRBV28